The next 15 T cell receptor beta chains were all read from a single sample in a study of Graves' ophthalmopathy and Graves' hyperthyroidism. Amplifying from RNA transcripts, the study obtained TCR beta CDR3 regions. The library came from an HTBI-primed first-round RT-PCR and a second-round multiplex PCR. TCRdb used MiXCR to reprocess the multiplex PCR reads, holding one entry per CDR3 protein. The sample shows about 700,000 distinct CDR3 sequences, around 40% of them seen only once. Sequencing used peripheral blood. The receptors derive from an adult man with Graves' ophthalmopathy.

Concerning this clonotype: With a much larger clone just one base away, this may be a read error. The gene calls are TRBV7-8 and TRBJ2-7; D gene unclear. This CDR3 comprises 11 residues. With 5 bases removed from V and 9 bases from J, the gap between germline ends came to 11 bases. Germline CDR1 SGHVS, CDR2 FQNEAQ. DNA for the CDR3: TGTGCCAGCAGCATTAGGAACGGGCAGTACTTC. Translation gives CASSIRNGQYF.

This clonotype was seen ten or more times. The chain recombines TRBV12-3 or TRBV12-4 with TRBJ2-7; perhaps TRBD1 as D (6 bases). This CDR3 region has 13 residues. Trimming left V 5 bases short and J 5 bases short, with 13 bases between. The chain's CDR3 is CASSPNRVHEQYF. The CDR3 DNA is TGTGCCAGCAGTCCGAACAGGGTCCACGAGCAGTACTTC.

This clonotype was recorded only once. A read error is likely, as this CDR3 ends without the conserved phenylalanine or tryptophan. The chain couples TRBV10-2 to TRBJ1-2; a possible D gene is TRBD1 (5 bases). The CDR3 length is 13 residues. In germline, CDR1 is WSHSY, CDR2 SAAADI. CDR3 nucleotide sequence: TGTGCCAGCAGTGAGTCAAGGGGATCTGGCTACACCCTC. Translation gives CASSESRGSGYTL.

This clonotype was observed a handful of times. J is TRBJ2-2 and V is TRBV7-9; D remains unclear. Per the germline V gene, CDR1 is SEHNR and CDR2 is FQNEAQ (reference sequence). Trimming left V 3 bases short and J 5 bases short, with 10 bases between. The CDR3 extends over 14 amino acids. CDR3 loop: CASSLIDRTGELFF. The DNA of the CDR3 is TGTGCCAGCAGCTTGATCGATAGAACCGGGGAGCTGTTTTTT.

Details on this clonotype: The junction differs from germline at one of its ends, possibly a read error. The chain couples TRBV7-2 to TRBJ2-7, with 9 positions matching TRBD1. Germline assignment: CDR1 SGHTA and CDR2 FQGNSA. The CDR3 has 13 amino acids. The CDR3 coding sequence is TGTGCCAACAGCTGGGGACAGGGTAACGAGCAGTACTTC. It codes for CANSWGQGNEQYF.

This clonotype was recorded many times. The chain carries TRBV6-1 and TRBJ1-4; 11 bases fit TRBD1. With 6 bases clipped from V and 6 bases from J, the junction kept 6 bases outside the gene matches. CDR1 is MNHNS and CDR2 is SASEGT in the germline V gene. The CDR3 is 15 residues long. CDR3 protein: CASRRTGGADEKLFF. Here the CDR3 DNA reads TGTGCCAGCAGGCGGACAGGGGGCGCGGATGAAAAACTGTTTTTT.

The genes are TRBV10-3 and TRBJ2-2; no clear D gene. V shed 10 bases and J shed 5 bases, with 11 bases lying between them. The CDR3 spans 12 residues. Germline-derived CDR1 and CDR2 are ENHRY and SYGVKD. CDR3 nucleotide sequence: TGTGCCAGCATGGCGGAGACCGGGGAGCTGTTTTTT. Protein sequence: CASMAETGELFF.

This clonotype has more than one count but fewer than ten. The chain carries TRBV19 and TRBJ1-5; D unresolved. V was clipped by 7 bases and J by 8 bases, with 15 bases between them. The CDR3 spans 13 residues. Germline CDR1 reads LNHDA; CDR2 reads SQIVND (reference sequence). CDR3 residues: CASTPTHGEPQHF. The CDR3 coding sequence is TGTGCCAGTACCCCGACCCATGGGGAGCCCCAGCATTTT.

This clonotype was detected many times. CDR3 sequence reads: CASRPYSGANVLTF. The CDR3 DNA reads TGTGCCAGCAGGCCTTACTCTGGGGCCAACGTCCTGACTTTC. The rearrangement joins TRBV25-1 to TRBJ2-6, with D hard to call. The CDR3 runs 14 residues. Trimming removed 6 bases from V and 0 bases from J, with 6 bases in between. CDR1 and CDR2 from the germline V gene are MGHDK and SYGVNS.

This clonotype has only a few counts. The chain joins TRBV10-2 to TRBJ2-3; D remains unclear. The CDR3 spans 14 residues. CDR1 and CDR2 from the germline V gene are WSHSY and SAAADI. V shed 0 bases and J shed 8 bases, with 12 bases lying between them. CDR3 in amino acids: CASSESWDASTQYF. The CDR3 DNA reads TGCGCCAGCAGTGAGTCGTGGGATGCAAGTACGCAGTATTTT.

This clonotype was counted a few times. This sequence joins TRBV25-1 and TRBJ1-1, with D unclear. V was pared by 5 bases and J by 0 bases, with 10 bases between. This CDR3 region has 14 residues. In germline, CDR1 is MGHDK, CDR2 SYGVNS. The CDR3 sequence: CASSPATLNTEAFF. The CDR3 coding sequence is TGTGCCAGCAGTCCGGCCACGTTGAACACTGAAGCTTTCTTT.

This clonotype was recorded a few times. This rearrangement joins TRBV19 to TRBJ1-1; 7 bases fit TRBD1. The CDR3 length is 13 residues. V shed 8 bases and J 5 bases; nucleotides not matched to a gene: 8. Germline assignment: CDR1 LNHDA and CDR2 SQIVND (reference sequence). Here the CDR3 reads CASSNDRDTEAFF. The CDR3 nucleotides read TGTGCCAGTTCAAACGACAGGGATACTGAAGCTTTCTTT.

Points on this clonotype: One end of the junction is discordant with germline, which a read error may explain. V gene TRBV7-9 combines with J gene TRBJ2-2; the D call may be TRBD1 or TRBD2 (5 bases each). Germline V gives CDR1 SEHNR, CDR2 FQNEAQ (reference sequence). The length of the CDR3 is 13 residues. The CDR3 DNA is TGTGCCAGCAGCTTAGACGAGGGGAATGAGCAGTTTTTT. This gives the protein CASSLDEGNEQFF.

The rearrangement joins TRBV4-1 to TRBJ2-7; 8 bases agree with TRBD1. The CDR3 consists of 15 residues. V trimming: 1 base; J trimming: 2 bases; junction bases outside the gene matches: 4. CDR1 and CDR2 from the germline V gene are MGHRA and YSYEKL. The CDR3 sequence: CASSQVTGQAYEQYF. For the CDR3, the DNA is TGCGCCAGCAGCCAAGTTACGGGACAGGCCTACGAGCAGTACTTC.

The genes are TRBV9 and TRBJ1-6; TRBD1 might be the D (6 bases). Germline-derived CDR1 and CDR2 are SGDLS and YYNGEE. This CDR3 is 15 amino acids long. V lost 5 bases, J lost 7 bases, and 16 bases lay in between. CDR3 bases: TGTGCCAGCAGTTACTGGGGGGCGGAAAATTCACCCCTCCACTTT. It specifies CASSYWGAENSPLHF.